These 22 T cell receptor beta chains were sequenced from one sample in a study of a mutant IDH1 vaccine in newly diagnosed glioma. No cognate antigen is known for these TCRs. Specified time point: week 11, during vaccination. In the vaccine, a single dose held 300 ug of the mutant IDH1 20-mer peptide, along with topical imiquimod. Profiled with immunoSEQ multiplex PCR; TCRdb holds only in-frame clones, not every one. The data show fewer than 150,000 clones, 85% to 90% seen once. This sample comprised PBMCs, obtained from a glioma patient whose treatment included an IDH1 peptide vaccine. The receptors come from a woman between 45 and 60 years old with glioma.

V and J are TRBV5-1 and TRBJ1-5, with no clear D. Germline values: CDR1 SGHRS, CDR2 YFSETQ. The V end lost 3 bases, the J end lost 0 bases, and 7 bases lay between the germline ends. This CDR3 has 14 amino acids. CDR3 amino acids: CASSWTDSNQPQHF. In DNA, the CDR3 is TGCGCCAGCAGCTGGACGGATAGCAATCAGCCCCAGCATTTT. Full variable domain (outside the CDR3, taken from reference TRBV5-1 and TRBJ1-5): KAGVTQTPRYLIKTRGQQVTLSCSPISGHRSVSWYQQTPGQGLQFLFEYFSETQRNKGNFPGRFSGRQFSNSRSEMNVSTLELGDSALYLCASSWTDSNQPQHFGDGTRLSIL.

This sequence joins TRBV9 and TRBJ2-1; 12 nucleotides agree with TRBD2. With 4 bases clipped from V and 8 bases from J, the junction kept 7 bases outside the gene matches. The CDR3 is made up of 15 amino acids. Germline V lookup: CDR1 SGDLS, CDR2 YYNGEE. The CDR3 DNA reads as TGTGCCAGCAGCATAACTAGCGGGAGGAGCCATGAGCAGTTCTTC. Its translation is CASSITSGRSHEQFF.

The CDR3 DNA sequence: TGTGCCAGCAGCCAGGACAGGTCCAATCAGCCCCAGCATTTT. It is translated as CASSQDRSNQPQHF. The J gene is TRBJ1-5, the V gene TRBV11-2, with 7 nucleotides matching TRBD1. Germline V gives CDR1 SGHAT, CDR2 FQNNGV. The CDR3 contains 14 residues. The V and J ends lost 5 bases and 3 bases, in that order; junction bases with no gene match: 4.

This clone appeared once. The CDR3 nucleotides read TGCGCCAGCAGCCAAGTGGGTACAGATACGCAGTATTTT. It translates to CASSQVGTDTQYF. The chain recombines TRBV4-1 with TRBJ2-3; no clear D gene. Germline V lookup: CDR1 MGHRA, CDR2 YSYEKL. This CDR3 is 13 amino acids long. The V end lost 1 base, the J end lost 3 bases, and 5 bases lay between the germline ends.

V is TRBV10-2 and J is TRBJ2-1, with TRBD2 matching over 13 bases. This CDR3 has 14 residues. J gave up 5 bases and V 10 bases, and 5 bases lay outside the gene matches. Germline V gene data show CDR1 as WSHSY and CDR2 as SAAADI. CDR3 in DNA: TGCGCCACCCAGGGACTAGCGGGGCACAATGAGCAGTTCTTC. Translation: CATQGLAGHNEQFF.

The chain carries TRBV6-4 and TRBJ2-3, with unresolved D. Germline values: CDR1 MRHNA, CDR2 SNTAGT. V was shortened by 3 bases and J by 9 bases, with 13 bases between the two germline ends. This CDR3 spans 13 amino acids. The CDR3: CASSEGLRLTQYF. The CDR3 coding sequence is TGTGCCAGCAGTGAAGGTCTCCGGTTGACGCAGTATTTT.

The rearrangement joins TRBV4-1 to TRBJ1-1; D unresolved. Germline V CDR1 and CDR2: MGHRA, YSYEKL. This CDR3 comprises 16 residues. Trimming shortened V by 4 bases and J by 4 bases, and 19 bases separated the two germline ends. Written as DNA, the CDR3 is TGCGCCAGCAGCCGACCCTCGAGGATGGGCATCACTGAAGCTTTCTTT. This sequence encodes CASSRPSRMGITEAFF.

The chain uses TRBV28 and TRBJ2-7, with 8 bases aligning to TRBD2. The CDR3 runs to 13 residues. V shed 10 bases, J shed 7 bases, and the junction held 12 bases outside the gene matches. Germline values: CDR1 MDHEN, CDR2 SYDVKM. The CDR3 is CATLSRPGGEQYF. CDR3 coding DNA: TGTGCCACCCTAAGCAGGCCGGGAGGGGAGCAGTACTTC.

In its sample, this clone was seen once. V usage is TRBV28 and J usage is TRBJ1-5; possible D gene TRBD1, 6 bases. There are 13 residues in the CDR3. CDR1 is MDHEN and CDR2 is SYDVKM in the germline V gene. Trimming pared 7 bases from V and 6 bases from J, leaving 13 bases between. This CDR3 reads CASTKGGTQPQHF. The CDR3 DNA reads as TGTGCCAGCACTAAGGGGGGGACTCAGCCCCAGCATTTT.

V and J are TRBV15 and TRBJ1-4; 8 bases are shared with TRBD1. CDR3 length: 16 residues. The germline V gene encodes CDR1 LNHNV and CDR2 YYDKDF (reference sequence). The ends lost 0 bases at V and 7 bases at J; junction bases unmatched: 7. CDR3 amino acids: CATSRDITGGFEKLFF. Written as DNA, the CDR3 is TGTGCCACCAGCAGAGATATTACAGGGGGTTTTGAAAAACTGTTTTTT.

The chain is built from TRBV30 and TRBJ2-5, with 10 bases matching TRBD1. The germline CDR1 and CDR2 sequences are GTSNPN and SVGIG (reference sequence). The CDR3 covers 14 residues. After removal of 5 bases from V and 5 bases from J, the junction contained 8 bases not matched to a gene. For the CDR3, the DNA is TGTGCCTGGGGGCCGGGACAGGGGAAGGAGACCCAGTACTTC. It yields the protein CAWGPGQGKETQYF.

The J gene is TRBJ2-1, the V gene TRBV19; no clear D gene. Trimming stripped 4 bases from V and 6 bases from J, with 13 bases between. The CDR3 totals 14 residues. Per the germline V gene, CDR1 is LNHDA and CDR2 is SQIVND (reference sequence). The CDR3 region has the DNA TGTGCCAGTAGTACCTCCAGCGTGCGCAATGAGCAGTTCTTC. Translating gives CASSTSSVRNEQFF.

This rearrangement joins TRBV30 to TRBJ2-3, with D uncertain. Germline CDR1 is GTSNPN and CDR2 is SVGIG (reference sequence). The CDR3 length is 12 residues. The V end lost 2 bases, the J end lost 2 bases, and 5 bases lay between the germline ends. The CDR3, as DNA: TGTGCCTGGAGTATAACCACAGATACGCAGTATTTT. It translates to CAWSITTDTQYF.

Only one count was recorded for this clone. V and J are TRBV18 and TRBJ2-1, with D possibly being TRBD2 (5 bases). The CDR3 loop spans 14 amino acids. Trimming removed 6 bases from V and 4 bases from J, with 13 bases in between. Germline assignment: CDR1 KGHSH and CDR2 LQKENI. The CDR3: CASSPPPGYNEQFF. The CDR3 bases are TGTGCCAGCTCCCCTCCCCCGGGGTACAATGAGCAGTTCTTC.

The chain has TRBV19 and TRBJ2-3; possible D gene TRBD2, 5 bases. Trimming left V 3 bases short and J 4 bases short, with 11 bases between. Per the germline V gene, CDR1 is LNHDA and CDR2 is SQIVND (reference sequence). The CDR3 extends over 14 amino acids. The CDR3 here is CASSMRPSPDTQYF. The CDR3 nucleotides read TGTGCCAGTAGTATGAGGCCTAGCCCAGATACGCAGTATTTT.

The chain recombines TRBV2 with TRBJ2-3; D is ambiguous. The ends were cut back, 7 bases at V and 2 bases at J, with 19 bases in the middle. Germline CDR1 SNHLY, CDR2 FYNNEI. The CDR3 totals 16 residues. The CDR3 region is CASKTLGLGTTDTQYF. The CDR3 nucleotides read TGTGCCAGCAAAACCCTAGGCTTGGGAACCACAGATACGCAGTATTTT.

V is TRBV6-5 and J is TRBJ2-5, with 15 bases aligning to TRBD2. J gave up 7 bases and V 0 bases, and 0 bases lay outside the gene matches. Germline-derived CDR1 and CDR2 are MNHEY and SVGAGI. There are 15 residues in the CDR3. The chain's CDR3 is CASSYSGLAGGTQYF. The CDR3 DNA reads TGTGCCAGCAGTTACTCGGGACTAGCGGGAGGGACCCAGTACTTC.

The chain employs TRBV10-3 and TRBJ2-1, with no clear D. The CDR3 is 13 amino acids. Germline V CDR1 and CDR2: ENHRY, SYGVKD. Trimming took off 7 bases at V and 5 bases at J, with 12 bases between the two ends. CDR3 nucleotides: TGTGCCATCATGACGACTTGGGACAATGAGCAGTTCTTC. Translation: CAIMTTWDNEQFF.

The V gene is TRBV7-9, the J gene TRBJ1-6; 8 bases map to TRBD1. V shed 8 bases, J shed 5 bases, and the junction held 8 bases outside the gene matches. The CDR3 totals 15 residues. Per germline, CDR1 SEHNR and CDR2 FQNEAQ (reference sequence). As DNA, the CDR3 is TGTGCCAGCGGCGGACAGGGCGATAATAATTCACCCCTCCACTTT. Its translation is CASGGQGDNNSPLHF.

The chain links TRBV29-1 to TRBJ1-2; TRBD1 matches at 9 bases. The length of the CDR3 is 13 residues. Per the germline V gene, CDR1 is SQVTM and CDR2 is ANQGSEA. Trimming cost V 6 bases and J 8 bases; bases outside gene matches: 10. The CDR3 here is CSVGYTGGGGYTF. DNA for the CDR3: TGCAGCGTAGGCTATACAGGGGGCGGAGGCTACACCTTC.

The CDR3 here is CASRRTGNEQYF. Here the CDR3 DNA reads TGTGCCAGCAGAAGGACAGGGAACGAGCAGTACTTC. This chain uses TRBV6-5 with TRBJ2-7, with 8 bases lining up with TRBD1. Unmatched junction bases numbered 3, after V lost 6 bases and J lost 5 bases. This CDR3 has 12 amino acids. The germline V gene encodes CDR1 MNHEY and CDR2 SVGAGI.

The chain has TRBV19 and TRBJ1-5, with 7 positions matching TRBD1. The CDR3 extends over 14 amino acids. Germline V gives CDR1 LNHDA, CDR2 SQIVND (reference sequence). The V and J ends lost 9 bases and 6 bases, in that order; junction bases with no gene match: 11. The CDR3 region has the DNA TGTGCCAGCCAAACTACAGGGGTGGGTCAGCCCCAGCATTTT. Protein sequence: CASQTTGVGQPQHF. Filled out from reference TRBV19 and TRBJ1-5, the complete variable domain reads DGGITQSPKYLFRKEGQNVTLSCEQNLNHDAMYWYRQDPGQGLRLIYYSQIVNDFQKGDIAEGYSVSREKKESFPLTVTSAQKNPTAFYLCASQTTGVGQPQHFGDGTRLSIL.